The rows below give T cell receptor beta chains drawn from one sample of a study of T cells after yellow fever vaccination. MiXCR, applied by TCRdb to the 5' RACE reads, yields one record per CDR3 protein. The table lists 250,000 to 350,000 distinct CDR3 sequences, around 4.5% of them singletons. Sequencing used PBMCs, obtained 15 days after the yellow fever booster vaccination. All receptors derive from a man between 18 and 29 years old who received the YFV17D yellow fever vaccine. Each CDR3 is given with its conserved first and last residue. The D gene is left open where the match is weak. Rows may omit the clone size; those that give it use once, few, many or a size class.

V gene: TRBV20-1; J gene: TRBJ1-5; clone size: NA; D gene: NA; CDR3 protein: CSARDSGTIAQHF; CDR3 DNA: TGCAGTGCTAGAGATTCCGGGACCATAGCCCAGCATTTT
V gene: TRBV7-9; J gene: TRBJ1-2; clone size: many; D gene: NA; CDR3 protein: CASSLEVSYGYTF; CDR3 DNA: TGTGCCAGCAGCTTAGAGGTCAGCTATGGCTACACCTTC
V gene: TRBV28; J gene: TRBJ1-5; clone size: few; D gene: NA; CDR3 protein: CASSRMNQPQHF; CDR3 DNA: TGTGCCAGCAGCCGGATGAATCAGCCCCAGCATTTT
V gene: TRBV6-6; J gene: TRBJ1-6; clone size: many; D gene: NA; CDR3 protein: CAALRGRNSPLHF; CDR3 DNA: TGTGCCGCGTTAAGAGGGAGAAATTCACCCCTCCACTTT
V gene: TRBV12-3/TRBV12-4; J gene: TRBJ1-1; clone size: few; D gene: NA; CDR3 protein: CASSPQAHTEAFF; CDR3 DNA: TGTGCCAGCAGTCCCCAAGCCCACACTGAAGCTTTCTTT
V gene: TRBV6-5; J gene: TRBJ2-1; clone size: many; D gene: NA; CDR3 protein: CASSVTGDEQFF; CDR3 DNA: TGTGCCAGCAGCGTAACCGGGGATGAGCAGTTCTTC
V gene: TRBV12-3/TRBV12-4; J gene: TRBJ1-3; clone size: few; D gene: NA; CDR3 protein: CASSLEVQTGTIYF; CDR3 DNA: TGTGCCAGCAGTTTAGAAGTACAGACAGGCACCATATATTTT
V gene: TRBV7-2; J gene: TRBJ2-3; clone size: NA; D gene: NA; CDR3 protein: CASSRDSLTDTQYF; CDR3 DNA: TGTGCCAGCAGCCGAGACAGTCTCACAGATACGCAGTATTTT
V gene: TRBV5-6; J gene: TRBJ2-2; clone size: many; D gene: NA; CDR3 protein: CASSLTGSESGLFF; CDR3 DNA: TGTGCCAGCAGCTTGACGGGCAGTGAGTCGGGGCTGTTTTTT
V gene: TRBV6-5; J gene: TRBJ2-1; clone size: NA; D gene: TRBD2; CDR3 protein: CASSPIRGGSYNEQFF; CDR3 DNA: TGTGCCAGCAGTCCGATCCGGGGGGGTTCCTACAATGAGCAGTTCTTC
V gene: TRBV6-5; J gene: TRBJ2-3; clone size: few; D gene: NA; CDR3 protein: CASSPGPGRTDTQYF; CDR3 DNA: TGTGCCAGCAGTCCGGGCCCGGGAAGAACAGATACGCAGTATTTT
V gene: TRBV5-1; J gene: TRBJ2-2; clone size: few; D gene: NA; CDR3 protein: CASSEPQGIAAGELFF; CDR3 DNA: TGCGCCAGCAGCGAACCTCAGGGTATAGCCGCCGGGGAGCTGTTTTTT
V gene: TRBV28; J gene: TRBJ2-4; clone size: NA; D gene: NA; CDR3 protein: CASRGYLTEAKNIQYF; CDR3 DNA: TGTGCCAGCAGGGGATATTTGACAGAAGCCAAAAACATTCAGTACTTC
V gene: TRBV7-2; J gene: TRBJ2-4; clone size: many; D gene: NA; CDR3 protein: CASSSGSPGDIQYF; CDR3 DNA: TGTGCCAGCAGCAGCGGGTCACCCGGAGACATTCAGTACTTC
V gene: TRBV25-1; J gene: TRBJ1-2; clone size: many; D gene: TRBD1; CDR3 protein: CASSEMFRQGKVYTF; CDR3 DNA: TGTGCCAGCAGTGAAATGTTTCGACAGGGAAAGGTCTACACCTTC